This TCR beta chain was recorded in a study of cytomegalovirus exposure and HLA in healthy donors. Findings of the study overall: With DRB1 most and HLA-C fewest, TCR association rates differed between HLA loci in a later analysis. Owing to their indistinguishability, certain V segments, notably TRBV6-2 and TRBV6-3, were excluded. According to an earlier analysis, most TCR beta V segments yielded productive rearrangements about 87% or about 30% of the time. On later analysis, the bulk of CMV-associated TCR beta chains appeared to be HLA-restricted.

CDR1 and CDR2 (germline): MGHRA, YSYEKL. This CDR3 contains 18 residues. The trim removed 0 bases at V and 2 bases at J, leaving 7 bases unmatched. This clone turned up a few times. What it binds is unknown. This PCR relied on a set of 60 Vbeta primers and 13 Jbeta primers. This table comes from immunoSEQ multiplex PCR, and its TCRdb copy is limited to in-frame clones, with some not included. This table holds some 130,000 clones, 80% found once. Sequenced: PBMCs. The clonotype comes from a woman between 35 and 50 years old in good health and CMV-seronegative. The V call is TRBV4-1, the J call TRBJ2-3; 11 bases align to TRBD2. CDR3 region: CASSQESTSGGFTDTQYF. The CDR3 coding sequence is TGCGCCAGCAGCCAAGAAAGCACTAGCGGGGGCTTCACAGATACGCAGTATTTT.